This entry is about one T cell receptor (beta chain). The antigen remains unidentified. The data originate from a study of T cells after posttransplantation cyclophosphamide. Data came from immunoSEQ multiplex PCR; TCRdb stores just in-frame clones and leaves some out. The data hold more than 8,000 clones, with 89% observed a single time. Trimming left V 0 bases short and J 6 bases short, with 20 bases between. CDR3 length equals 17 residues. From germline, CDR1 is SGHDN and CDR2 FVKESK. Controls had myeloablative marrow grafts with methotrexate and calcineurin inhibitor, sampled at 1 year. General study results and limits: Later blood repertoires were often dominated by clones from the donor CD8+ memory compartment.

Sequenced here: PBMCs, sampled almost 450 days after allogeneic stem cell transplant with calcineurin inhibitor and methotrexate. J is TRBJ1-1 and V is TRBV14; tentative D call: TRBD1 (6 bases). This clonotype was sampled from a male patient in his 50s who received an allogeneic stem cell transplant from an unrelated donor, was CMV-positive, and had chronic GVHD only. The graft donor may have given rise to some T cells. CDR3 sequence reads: CASSQDRGGGLRAEAFF. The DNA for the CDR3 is TGTGCCAGCAGCCAAGATCGGGGGGGCGGATTAAGGGCTGAAGCTTTCTTT. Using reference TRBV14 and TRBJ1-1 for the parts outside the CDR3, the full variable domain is EAGVTQFPSHSVIEKGQTVTLRCDPISGHDNLYWYRRVMGKEIKFLLHFVKESKQDESGMPNNRFLAERTGGTYSTLKVQPAELEDSGVYFCASSQDRGGGLRAEAFFGQGTRLTVV.